This TCR beta chain derives from a study of blood T cell repertoires in COVID-19. Study-wide context: T cells, B-cell-depleted T cells, or PBMCs provided the cDNA or gDNA that served as material.

Assignment of participants to cohorts was predicated upon participant-reported clinical history. In Cohort 3, a recovered donor had either two negative PCRs, clearance, or symptom resolution. Study processing details: Nucleated cell number was recorded as an estimate derived from reference gene primer amplification. Libraries were prepared by immunoSEQ multiplex PCR; TCRdb keeps only in-frame clonotypes and omits some of them. V and J calls and clone size are those listed in that table; D and trimming were worked out from the DNA. The sample records approximately 230,000 clones, 65% to 90% being singletons. V was clipped by 1 base and J by 7 bases, with 17 bases between them. Germline loops: CDR1 LGHDT, CDR2 YNNKEL (reference sequence). The CDR3 loop spans 16 amino acids.

The sample was PBMCs or T cells enriched from blood (not recorded which). The V call is TRBV3-1 (or the pseudogene TRBV3-2), the J call TRBJ1-3; D possibly corresponds to TRBD1 (5 bases). The origin of this receptor is a man aged 35-49 years who had recovered from COVID-19. CDR3 amino acids: CASSQGGDGWGNTIYF. The CDR3 DNA reads TGTGCCAGCAGCCAAGGGGGGGACGGCTGGGGCAACACCATATATTTT.